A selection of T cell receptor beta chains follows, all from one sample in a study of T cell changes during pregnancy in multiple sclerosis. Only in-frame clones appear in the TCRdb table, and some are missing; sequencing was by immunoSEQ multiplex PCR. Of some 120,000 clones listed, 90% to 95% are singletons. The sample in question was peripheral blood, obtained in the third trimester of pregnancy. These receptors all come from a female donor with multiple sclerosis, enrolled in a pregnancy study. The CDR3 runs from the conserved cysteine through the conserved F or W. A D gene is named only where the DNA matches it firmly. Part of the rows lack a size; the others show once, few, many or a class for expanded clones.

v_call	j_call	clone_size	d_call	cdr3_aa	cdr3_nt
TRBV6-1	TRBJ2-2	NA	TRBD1	CASSGQGANTGELFF	TGTGCCAGCAGTGGACAGGGCGCGAACACCGGGGAGCTGTTTTTT
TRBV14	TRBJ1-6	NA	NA	CASSRQQGLNSPLHF	TGTGCCAGCAGCCGTCAGCAGGGACTTAATTCACCCCTCCACTTT
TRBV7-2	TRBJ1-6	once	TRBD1	CASSLRGTGHSPLHF	TGTGCCAGCAGCTTAAGGGGGACAGGGCATTCACCCCTCCACTTT
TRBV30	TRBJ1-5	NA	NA	CAWSVASNQPQHF	TGTGCCTGGAGTGTGGCCAGCAATCAGCCCCAGCATTTT
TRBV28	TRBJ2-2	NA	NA	CASVRVPGELFF	TGTGCCAGCGTTCGGGTACCCGGGGAGCTGTTTTTT
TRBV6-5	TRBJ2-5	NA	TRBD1	CASSPRDRGQETQYF	TGTGCCAGCAGTCCCCGGGACAGGGGCCAAGAGACCCAGTACTTC
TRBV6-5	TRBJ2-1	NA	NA	CASRLGLWNEQFF	TGTGCCAGCAGACTAGGTCTCTGGAATGAGCAGTTCTTC
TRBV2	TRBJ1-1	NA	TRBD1	CASRRSRDRNTEAFF	TGTGCCAGCAGGAGGTCTCGGGACAGGAACACTGAAGCTTTCTTT
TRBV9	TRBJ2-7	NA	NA	CASSVDIQDEQYF	TGTGCCAGCAGCGTCGACATACAGGACGAGCAGTACTTC
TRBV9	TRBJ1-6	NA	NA	CASGPGGDHNSPLHF	TGTGCCAGCGGGCCCGGAGGGGATCATAATTCACCCCTCCACTTT
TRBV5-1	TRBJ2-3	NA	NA	CASSLVSTTDTQYF	TGCGCCAGCAGCTTGGTGAGCACCACAGATACGCAGTATTTT
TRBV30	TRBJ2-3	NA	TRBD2	CAWSLGTSGRGGTDTQYF	TGTGCCTGGAGTCTCGGGACTAGCGGGAGGGGGGGCACAGATACGCAGTATTTT
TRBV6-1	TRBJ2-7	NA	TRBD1	CASSDRAQGALYEQYF	TGTGCCAGCAGTGATCGAGCCCAGGGGGCTCTGTACGAGCAGTACTTC
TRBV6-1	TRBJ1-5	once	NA	CASSGTGRTRPQHF	TGTGCCAGCAGTGGCACCGGGAGGACGCGGCCCCAGCATTTT
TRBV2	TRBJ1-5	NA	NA	CASSKRDSNQPQHF	TGTGCCAGCAGTAAGAGAGATAGCAATCAGCCCCAGCATTTT
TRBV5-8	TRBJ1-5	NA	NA	CASSLTREQPQHF	TGTGCCAGCAGCTTGACCAGGGAACAGCCCCAGCATTTT
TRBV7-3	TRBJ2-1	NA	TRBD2	CASSLTAGGLSYNEQFF	TGTGCCAGCAGCTTAACGGCGGGAGGTCTCTCCTACAATGAGCAGTTCTTC
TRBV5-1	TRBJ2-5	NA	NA	CASSWSGDQETQYF	TGCGCCAGCAGCTGGAGCGGAGATCAAGAGACCCAGTACTTC
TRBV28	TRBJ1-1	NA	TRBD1	CASSQGGFSWTEAFF	TGTGCCAGCAGCCAAGGGGGCTTCTCCTGGACTGAAGCTTTCTTT
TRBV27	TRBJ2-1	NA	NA	CASSLFRETVYNEQFF	TGTGCCAGCAGTTTATTCCGCGAGACAGTGTACAATGAGCAGTTCTTC
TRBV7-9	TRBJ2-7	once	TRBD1	CASSRDRGDYEQYF	TGTGCCAGCAGCAGGGACAGGGGGGACTACGAGCAGTACTTC
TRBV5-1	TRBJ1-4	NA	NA	CASSLKGGEKLFF	TGCGCCAGCAGCCTGAAAGGGGGAGAAAAACTGTTTTTT
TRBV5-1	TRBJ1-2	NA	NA	CASSLGGTPSNYGYTF	TGCGCCAGCAGCTTGGGGGGGACACCTTCTAACTATGGCTACACCTTC
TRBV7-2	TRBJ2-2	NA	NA	CASSFHSNTGELFF	TGTGCCAGCAGCTTTCACAGTAACACCGGGGAGCTGTTTTTT
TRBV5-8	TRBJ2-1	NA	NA	CASSFGHRTYNEQFF	TGTGCCAGCAGCTTTGGACATCGTACCTACAATGAGCAGTTCTTC
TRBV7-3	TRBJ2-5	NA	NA	CASSLTGIGETQYF	TGTGCCAGCAGCTTAACCGGGATCGGAGAGACCCAGTACTTC
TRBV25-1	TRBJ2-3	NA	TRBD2	CASSERASGRGTDTQYF	TGTGCCAGCAGTGAAAGGGCTAGCGGGAGGGGCACAGATACGCAGTATTTT
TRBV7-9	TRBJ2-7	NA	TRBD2	CASSPGPGGEQYF	TGTGCCAGCAGCCCGGGCCCGGGGGGCGAGCAGTACTTC
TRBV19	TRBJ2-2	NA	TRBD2	CASTYNPGGTGELFF	TGTGCCAGTACTTATAACCCGGGGGGCACCGGGGAGCTGTTTTTT
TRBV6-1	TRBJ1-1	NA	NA	CASSGRQAMNTEAFF	TGTGCCAGCAGTGGCCGACAGGCCATGAACACTGAAGCTTTCTTT
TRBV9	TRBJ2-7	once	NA	CASSVGTTYEQYF	TGTGCCAGCAGCGTCGGGACAACCTACGAGCAGTACTTC
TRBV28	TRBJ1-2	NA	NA	CASSPNRVAYGYTF	TGTGCCAGCAGTCCTAACCGGGTTGCCTATGGCTACACCTTC
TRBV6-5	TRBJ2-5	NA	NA	CASSLLATQETQYF	TGTGCCAGCAGTTTGCTAGCTACCCAAGAGACCCAGTACTTC
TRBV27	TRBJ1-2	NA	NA	CASRRGAADNYGYTF	TGTGCCAGCAGACGCGGAGCAGCAGACAACTATGGCTACACCTTC
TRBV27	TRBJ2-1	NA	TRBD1	CASTLQGQPYNEQFF	TGTGCCAGCACCTTACAGGGGCAGCCCTACAATGAGCAGTTCTTC
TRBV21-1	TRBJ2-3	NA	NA	CASSGRPAGEVLDTQYF	TGTGCCAGCAGCGGACGTCCAGCGGGGGAGGTCTTAGATACGCAGTATTTT
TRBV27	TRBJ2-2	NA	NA	CASTSGFPGELFF	TGTGCCAGCACCTCGGGATTCCCCGGGGAGCTGTTTTTT
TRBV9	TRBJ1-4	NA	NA	CASSVSGAPNEKLFF	TGTGCCAGCAGCGTTTCAGGGGCGCCTAATGAAAAACTGTTTTTT
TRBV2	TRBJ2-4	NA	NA	CASSERGGDLAKNIQYF	TGTGCCAGCAGTGAACGCGGAGGGGACCTAGCCAAAAACATTCAGTACTTC
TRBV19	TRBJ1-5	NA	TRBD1	CASSTLTGGVWPQHF	TGTGCCAGTAGTACCCTGACAGGGGGAGTATGGCCCCAGCATTTT
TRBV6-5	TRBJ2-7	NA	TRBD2	CASSLLAGGKTDEQYF	TGTGCCAGCAGTTTGCTAGCGGGAGGGAAAACCGACGAGCAGTACTTC
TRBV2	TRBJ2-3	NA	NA	CASMQLLDTQYF	TGTGCCAGCATGCAGTTATTAGATACGCAGTATTTT
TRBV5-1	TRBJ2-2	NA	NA	CASSLNPGSTGELFF	TGCGCCAGCAGCTTGAACCCCGGGTCCACCGGGGAGCTGTTTTTT
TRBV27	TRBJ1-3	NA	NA	CASRSGVPGNTIYF	TGTGCCAGCCGAAGCGGGGTTCCCGGAAACACCATATATTTT
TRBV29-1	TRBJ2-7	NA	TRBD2	CSVGSGRYEQYF	TGCAGCGTGGGTAGCGGGAGGTACGAGCAGTACTTC
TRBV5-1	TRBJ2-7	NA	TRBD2	CASSPGDSGRYYEQYF	TGCGCCAGCAGCCCCGGCGATAGCGGGAGGTACTACGAGCAGTACTTC